This TCR beta chain is drawn from a study of technical replicates of blood from a handful of donors (dated by TCRdb to the late 2010s). The library was prepared using the immunoSEQ multiplex PCR assay. TCRdb mirrors the immuneACCESS table, restricted to in-frame sequences. Some clones are absent from its copies; in checked studies, under half trace to an unresolved V gene, and the reason for the others is unknown. The sample table holds under 85,000 clones, of which less than 98% were seen once. In total, the top ten clones hold about 0.19% of the sample. On this clone: There is no known antigen for this receptor. The input lacks base qualities; no much larger clone sits a single base away.

CDR1 and CDR2 were assigned from the germline V gene as SGHRS and YFSETQ. The CDR3 runs 14 residues from the cysteine to the phenylalanine. This entry keeps only the CDR3 DNA: 42 bases, framed from base 1. Trimming costs V 3 bases and J 8 bases, and their ends lie 17 bases apart. The chain is assembled from TRBV5-1 and TRBJ1-2; the D gene is perhaps TRBD1, from 5 matching bases. Sample: T cells isolated from PBMCs. The receptor was isolated from a human donor in good health. This receptor has the CDR3 CASSWGEESYGYTF. The DNA sequence is as follows: TGCGCCAGCAGCTGGGGGGAGGAGTCCTACGGCTACACCTTC.